This entry concerns a single T cell receptor beta chain. Only in-frame clones appear in the TCRdb table, and some are missing; sequencing was by immunoSEQ multiplex PCR. The repertoire includes over 70,000 clones, less than 95% of them detected once, and approximately 7% sits in the top ten. Seattle's cohort entered during active infection and was followed longitudinally. This CDR3 region has 19 residues. Trimming removed 5 bases from V and 4 bases from J; junction bases left unmatched: 13. Germline V CDR1 and CDR2: PRHDT, FYEKMQ (reference sequence). This entry is derived from a study of blood T cell repertoires in COVID-19. Overall study context: COVID-19 samples, acute and convalescent, were from the United States, Italy and Spain. T cells, B-cell-depleted T cells, or PBMCs supplied cDNA or gDNA.

The origin of this receptor is a young man with COVID-19, enrolled during active disease. This chain links TRBV13 with TRBJ2-2, with TRBD2 matching over 13 bases. Specimen: peripheral blood. CDR3 DNA: TGTGCCAGCAGCGGAGGGGTTGGTTGGACTAGCGGGAGCACCGGGGAGCTGTTTTTT. Its protein product is CASSGGVGWTSGSTGELFF.